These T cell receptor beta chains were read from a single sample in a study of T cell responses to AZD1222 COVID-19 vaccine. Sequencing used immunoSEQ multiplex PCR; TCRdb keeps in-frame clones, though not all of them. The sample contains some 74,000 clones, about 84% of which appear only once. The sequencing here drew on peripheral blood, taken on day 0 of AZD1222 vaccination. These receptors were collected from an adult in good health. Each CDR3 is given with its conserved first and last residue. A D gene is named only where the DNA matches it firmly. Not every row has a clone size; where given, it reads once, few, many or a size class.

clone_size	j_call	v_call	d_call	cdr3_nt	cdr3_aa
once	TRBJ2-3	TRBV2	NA	TGTGCCAGCAACGGGGGGACAACCGGACCCCCCGGAGCAGATACGCAGTATTTT	CASNGGTTGPPGADTQYF
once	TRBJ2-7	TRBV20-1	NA	TGCAGTGCTAGTACAGGCTACCGCTCTAGGAACGAGCAGTACTTC	CSASTGYRSRNEQYF
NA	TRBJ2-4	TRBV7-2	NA	TGTGCCAGCAGCTTGCAGGGGAAAAACATTCAGTACTTC	CASSLQGKNIQYF
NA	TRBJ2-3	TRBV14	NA	TGTGCCAGCAGCCAAGTCCCTCCAGATACGCAGTATTTT	CASSQVPPDTQYF
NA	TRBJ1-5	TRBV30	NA	TGTGCCTGGAGAGGGGGTTTTAATCAGCCCCAGCATTTT	CAWRGGFNQPQHF
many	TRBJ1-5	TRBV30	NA	TGTGCCAGTGGCCGAGACAGTAGCAATCAGCCCCAGCATTTT	CASGRDSSNQPQHF
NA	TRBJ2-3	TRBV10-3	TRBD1	TGTGCCATCAGTGACAGAACAGGGGGAGATACGCAGTATTTT	CAISDRTGGDTQYF
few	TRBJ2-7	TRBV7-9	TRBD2	TGTGCCAGCAGCTATTCCGGGGGAGGGGACGAGCAGTACTTC	CASSYSGGGDEQYF
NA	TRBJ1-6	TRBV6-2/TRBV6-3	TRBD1	TGTGCCAGCAGCTCCGGGACAGGAGCATATTCACCCCTCCACTTT	CASSSGTGAYSPLHF
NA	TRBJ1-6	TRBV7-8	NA	TGTGCCAGCAGCTTAGGGGTGTCGACCCTCCACTTT	CASSLGVSTLHF
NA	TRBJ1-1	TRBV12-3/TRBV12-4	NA	TGTGCCAGCGGGCAGTACACTGAAGCTTTCTTT	CASGQYTEAFF
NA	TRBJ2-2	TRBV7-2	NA	TGTGCCAGCAGCTTCCAGGGAGTCGGGGAGCTGTTTTTT	CASSFQGVGELFF
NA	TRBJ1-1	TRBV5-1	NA	TGCGCCAGCAGCTTGGCCGCGGGAGGCACTGAAGCTTTCTTT	CASSLAAGGTEAFF
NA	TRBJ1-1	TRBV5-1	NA	TGCGCCAGCAGCCTCTTGGGGGACGCCACTGAAGCTTTCTTT	CASSLLGDATEAFF
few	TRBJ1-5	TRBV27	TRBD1	TGTGCCAGCAGTCCCGCCGCAGGGGGAACCCAGCATTTT	CASSPAAGGTQHF
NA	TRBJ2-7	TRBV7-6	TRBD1	TGTGCCAGCAGCCCTCGTCTGGGACAGGGGAGCAACGAGCAGTACTTC	CASSPRLGQGSNEQYF
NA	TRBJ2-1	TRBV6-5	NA	TGTGCCAGCAGCCCCCCACCAGCGGATGAGCAGTTCTTC	CASSPPPADEQFF
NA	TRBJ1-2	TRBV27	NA	TGTGCCAGCAGTTCATCGGGCCAATGGAGGGAAAATGGCTACACCTTC	CASSSSGQWRENGYTF
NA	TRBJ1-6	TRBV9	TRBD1	TGTGCCAGCAGCGCCCGGGACAGGGGTAATTCACCCCTCCACTTT	CASSARDRGNSPLHF
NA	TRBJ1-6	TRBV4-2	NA	TGTGCCAGCAGCCAATTTCTCGCCCCCCGCAGTGGAACAGGGAAATTGACACCCCTCCACTTT	CASSQFLAPRSGTGKLTPLHF
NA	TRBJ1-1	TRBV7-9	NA	TGTGCCAGCAGCTTATCGTGGGACACTGAAGCTTTCTTT	CASSLSWDTEAFF
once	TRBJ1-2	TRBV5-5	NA	TGTGCCAGCAGCTTGGAAGGGAGATGGGGCTACACCTTC	CASSLEGRWGYTF
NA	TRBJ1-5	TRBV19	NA	TGTGCCAGTAGCCCTCCTGGGGTCTATAGCAATCAGCCCCAGCATTTT	CASSPPGVYSNQPQHF
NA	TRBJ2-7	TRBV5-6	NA	TGTGCCAGCAGCTACGGGGTTTCCTACGAGCAGTACTTC	CASSYGVSYEQYF
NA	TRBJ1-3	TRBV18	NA	TGTGCCAGCTCACCACGGTGGGAGTTGGCTGGAAACACCATATATTTT	CASSPRWELAGNTIYF
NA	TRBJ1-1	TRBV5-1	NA	TGCGCCAGCAGCTCATGGGGGGAAATGAACACTGAAGCTTTCTTT	CASSSWGEMNTEAFF
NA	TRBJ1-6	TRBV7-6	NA	TGTGCCAGCAGCTTAAGGCAGGGGAGCTCACCCCTCCACTTT	CASSLRQGSSPLHF
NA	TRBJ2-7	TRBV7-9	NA	TGTGCCAGCAGCTTTGACGTCAGCTCCTACGAGCAGTACTTC	CASSFDVSSYEQYF
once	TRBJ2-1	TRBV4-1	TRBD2	TGCGCCAGCAGCTACTACGCGGGGGGGGCCTTGAATGAGCAGTTCTTC	CASSYYAGGALNEQFF
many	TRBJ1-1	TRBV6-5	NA	TGTGCCAGCATCCCCGGAGATGGGACTGAAGCTTTCTTT	CASIPGDGTEAFF
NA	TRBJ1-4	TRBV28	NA	TGTGCCAGCAGTTCTCGCGATGAAAAACTGTTTTTT	CASSSRDEKLFF
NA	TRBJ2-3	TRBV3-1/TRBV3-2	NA	TGTGCCAGCAGCCGGATGGGGAGCTACACAGATACGCAGTATTTT	CASSRMGSYTDTQYF
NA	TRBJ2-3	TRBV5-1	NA	TGCGCCAGCAGCAGTGGGACGGCTAGCACAGATACGCAGTATTTT	CASSSGTASTDTQYF
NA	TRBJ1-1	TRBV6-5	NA	TGTGCCAGCGCTCATTGGCCCGGCACTGAAGCTTTCTTT	CASAHWPGTEAFF
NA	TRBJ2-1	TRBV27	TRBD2	TGTGCCAGCAGTCACCCCCTAGCGGGAGGGCCAAGCAATGAGCAGTTCTTC	CASSHPLAGGPSNEQFF
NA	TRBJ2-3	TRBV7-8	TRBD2	TGTGCCAGCAGCCCCCTTGCGGGAGAGATGAATACGCAGTATTTT	CASSPLAGEMNTQYF
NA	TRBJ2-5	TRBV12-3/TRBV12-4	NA	TGTGCCAGCAGCCATACAGAAAGAGAGACCCAGTACTTC	CASSHTERETQYF
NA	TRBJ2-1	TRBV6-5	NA	TGTGCCAGCAGTTACTCGATTGCACCTTCTTTCCAGCAGTTCTTC	CASSYSIAPSFQQFF
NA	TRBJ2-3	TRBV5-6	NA	TGTGCCAGCAGCTTGGCGGCCGGGCTCGGCACAGATACGCAGTATTTT	CASSLAAGLGTDTQYF
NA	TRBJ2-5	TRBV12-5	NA	TGTGCTAGTGGTGTAATGGGCCCCCAAGTGATGACCCAGTACTTC	CASGVMGPQVMTQYF
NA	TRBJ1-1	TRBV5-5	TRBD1	TGTGCCAGCAGCCCGACAGGGGGCCTGGACACTGAAGCTTTCTTT	CASSPTGGLDTEAFF
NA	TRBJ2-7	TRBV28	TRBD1	TGTGCCAGCAGTCCCCCCGGGACAGGGGGCTACGAGCAGTACTTC	CASSPPGTGGYEQYF
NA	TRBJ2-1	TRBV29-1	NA	TGCAGCGCCCGCCTTGCCAACAATGAGCAGTTCTTC	CSARLANNEQFF
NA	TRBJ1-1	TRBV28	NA	TGTGCCAGCACAGGGAAGATGAACACTGAAGCTTTCTTT	CASTGKMNTEAFF
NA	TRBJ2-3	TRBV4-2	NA	TGTGCCAGCAGCCAAGAACGACGGCTCCTGGGCACAGATACGCAGTATTTT	CASSQERRLLGTDTQYF
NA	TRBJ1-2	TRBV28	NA	TGTGCCAGCAGTCCCTCTGGCACTAACTATGGCTACACCTTC	CASSPSGTNYGYTF
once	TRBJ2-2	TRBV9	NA	TGTGCCAGCAGCGGGGGCGGGTGGAGCACCGGGGAGCTGTTTTTT	CASSGGGWSTGELFF
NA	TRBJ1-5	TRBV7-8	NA	TGTGCCAGCAGCCCGTACGGGGGTGGGGATCAGCCCCAGCATTTT	CASSPYGGGDQPQHF